The present TCR beta chain was sequenced within a study of shared clonotypes between healthy human individuals (dated by TCRdb to between 2020 and 2021). Background on the whole study: The cohort comprised a couple of women and a few men aged 18 to 49 years. For each donor, CD4 naive and CD4 memory were each given three plates, CD8 naive was given two plates, and CD8 memory was given one plate. To estimate repertoire size and how much clonotypes are shared between individuals, the study performed deep sequencing of blood TCR repertoires from about five healthy adults. Between about 0.94 and 8.9 billion PBMCs per donor were obtained by leukapheresis. Libraries were prepared and TCR repertoires were sequenced by different laboratories using diverse techniques, in order to increase sequencing depth and limit assay-specific biases.

The CDR3 spans 18 residues, from the cysteine through the phenylalanine. Only the CDR3 DNA stays, 54 bases, in frame from base 1. CDR1 MNHNS and CDR2 SASEGT were looked up in the germline V gene. The V end loses 1 base and the J end loses 1 base, and a stretch of 19 bases separates them. The donors were healthy, HIV-negative adults with no recently reported acute infections or vaccinations. All donors were Caucasian adults living in Nashville, Tennessee, USA. CD4+ T cells were enriched by magnetic negative selection, after which naive cells were positively selected on CD45RA and the negative fraction was taken as the memory subset. After blood collection by leukapheresis, PBMCs were isolated using Ficoll-Histopaque density gradient centrifugation and then cryopreserved in the vapor phase of liquid nitrogen. Analytical flow cytometry was used to check the purity and quantity of each magnetically sorted T cell population. Genomic DNA was isolated from each sorted fraction and quantified by UV absorbance on a Nanodrop 2000c.

Using the deep immunoSEQ assay, multiplex PCR amplified TCR CDR3 regions from genomic DNA. Extracted genomic DNA from each cell subset was distributed evenly across all wells of several immunoSEQ 96-well plates, and each plate was treated as a replicate. For sorted subsets, 200 to 250 ng genomic DNA, equal to tens of thousands of T cell genomes, was loaded into each replicate PCR. Purified libraries were measured with a Qubit 3.0 fluorometer, size-checked on a Bioanalyzer 2100, and measured again with the KAPA Library Quantification kit. Every immunoSEQ 96-well plate was sequenced on a dedicated single-read 150-cycle Illumina NextSeq 550 flow cell. Turning to the authors' computational methods: The immunoSEQ output contained only junctional sequences without quality scores, so filtering could not match that applied to full-length reads. To assign V/J genes and CDR3, sequences were annotated using PyIR, a Python wrapper for IgBLAST v1.9, with IMGT germline references. Reads were removed for weak V/J assignments (E-value above 1e-6), missing CDR3, stop codons, out-of-frame junctions, or ambiguous translated residues. A V3J clonotype was defined by an identical inferred V gene, J gene, and CDR3 amino acid sequence. Percentage overlap between repertoires was computed as shared unique clonotypes divided by the size of the smaller repertoire. Repertoire richness was assessed with RTK rarefaction, the Chao1 estimator, and Recon v2.1 estimates of unobserved clonotypes. Generation probabilities were computed with OLGA for all TCRbeta clonotypes obtained by the gDNA method from several donors. Imported from immuneACCESS, the table was reduced by TCRdb to in-frame sequences with V and J called. These copies leave out some clones; in studies compared against another copy, an unresolved V gene accounts for under half, and the cause of the remainder is not known. The V and J calls and the clone size are those of that table, but D and trimming were determined from the DNA. This sample comprises millions of clones, approximately 95% of them detected only once. The top ten hold 0.39% of the sample.

On this clone itself: The antigen this receptor binds is unknown. No base-level quality is on record; no much larger clone is a single base apart.

Study-wide findings and limitations: Based on pairwise subsampling, the degree of clonotype sharing among donors was expected to be affected by sequencing depth. Sampling was limited to blood, and TCR repertoires in tissue likely differ from TCR repertoires in blood. Naive subsets generally had larger estimated clonotype richness than memory subsets. Even with the large sequencing depth, rarefaction of the sorted-subset datasets indicated that sequencing was incomplete. Clonotypes shared by all four sorted-subset donors showed higher generation probabilities than non-shared clonotypes. Sharing across several donors was observed for roughly 5% of naive CD4, about 4% of naive CD8, about 2.3% of memory CD4, and over 0.3% of memory CD8 clonotypes. Because the study included a small number of donors, the genetic and exposure-history diversity represented was limited.

Here the chain combines TRBV6-1 and TRBJ1-2, with the D segment identity uncertain. This sequence was found in a man between 18 and 29 years old in good health. Some clones in this sample may be carry-over from other donors' samples. Sequencing used naive CD4+ T cells from PBMCs. The meaning of the sample's cell subset or site label: CD45RA+ positively selected. The nucleotide sequence is given as TGTGCCAGCAGTGAAGGAGGTATTTTAAGCCTTTTTAACTATGGCTACACCTTC. Translated, this gives CASSEGGILSLFNYGYTF.